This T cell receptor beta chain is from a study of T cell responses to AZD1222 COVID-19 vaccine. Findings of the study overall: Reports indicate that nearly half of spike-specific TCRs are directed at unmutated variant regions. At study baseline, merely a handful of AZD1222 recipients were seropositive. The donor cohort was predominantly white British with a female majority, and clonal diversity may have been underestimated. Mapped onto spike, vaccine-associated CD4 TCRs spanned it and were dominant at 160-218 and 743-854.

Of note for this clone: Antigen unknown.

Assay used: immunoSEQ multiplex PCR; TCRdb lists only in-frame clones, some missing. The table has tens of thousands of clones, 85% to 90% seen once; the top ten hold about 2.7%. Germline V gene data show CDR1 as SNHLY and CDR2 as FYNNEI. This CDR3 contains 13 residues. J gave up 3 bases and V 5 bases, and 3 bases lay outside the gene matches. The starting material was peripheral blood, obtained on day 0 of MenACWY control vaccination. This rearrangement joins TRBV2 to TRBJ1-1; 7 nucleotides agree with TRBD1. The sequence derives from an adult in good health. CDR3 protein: CASSTDRDTEAFF. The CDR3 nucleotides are TGTGCCAGCAGTACAGACAGGGACACTGAAGCTTTCTTT.